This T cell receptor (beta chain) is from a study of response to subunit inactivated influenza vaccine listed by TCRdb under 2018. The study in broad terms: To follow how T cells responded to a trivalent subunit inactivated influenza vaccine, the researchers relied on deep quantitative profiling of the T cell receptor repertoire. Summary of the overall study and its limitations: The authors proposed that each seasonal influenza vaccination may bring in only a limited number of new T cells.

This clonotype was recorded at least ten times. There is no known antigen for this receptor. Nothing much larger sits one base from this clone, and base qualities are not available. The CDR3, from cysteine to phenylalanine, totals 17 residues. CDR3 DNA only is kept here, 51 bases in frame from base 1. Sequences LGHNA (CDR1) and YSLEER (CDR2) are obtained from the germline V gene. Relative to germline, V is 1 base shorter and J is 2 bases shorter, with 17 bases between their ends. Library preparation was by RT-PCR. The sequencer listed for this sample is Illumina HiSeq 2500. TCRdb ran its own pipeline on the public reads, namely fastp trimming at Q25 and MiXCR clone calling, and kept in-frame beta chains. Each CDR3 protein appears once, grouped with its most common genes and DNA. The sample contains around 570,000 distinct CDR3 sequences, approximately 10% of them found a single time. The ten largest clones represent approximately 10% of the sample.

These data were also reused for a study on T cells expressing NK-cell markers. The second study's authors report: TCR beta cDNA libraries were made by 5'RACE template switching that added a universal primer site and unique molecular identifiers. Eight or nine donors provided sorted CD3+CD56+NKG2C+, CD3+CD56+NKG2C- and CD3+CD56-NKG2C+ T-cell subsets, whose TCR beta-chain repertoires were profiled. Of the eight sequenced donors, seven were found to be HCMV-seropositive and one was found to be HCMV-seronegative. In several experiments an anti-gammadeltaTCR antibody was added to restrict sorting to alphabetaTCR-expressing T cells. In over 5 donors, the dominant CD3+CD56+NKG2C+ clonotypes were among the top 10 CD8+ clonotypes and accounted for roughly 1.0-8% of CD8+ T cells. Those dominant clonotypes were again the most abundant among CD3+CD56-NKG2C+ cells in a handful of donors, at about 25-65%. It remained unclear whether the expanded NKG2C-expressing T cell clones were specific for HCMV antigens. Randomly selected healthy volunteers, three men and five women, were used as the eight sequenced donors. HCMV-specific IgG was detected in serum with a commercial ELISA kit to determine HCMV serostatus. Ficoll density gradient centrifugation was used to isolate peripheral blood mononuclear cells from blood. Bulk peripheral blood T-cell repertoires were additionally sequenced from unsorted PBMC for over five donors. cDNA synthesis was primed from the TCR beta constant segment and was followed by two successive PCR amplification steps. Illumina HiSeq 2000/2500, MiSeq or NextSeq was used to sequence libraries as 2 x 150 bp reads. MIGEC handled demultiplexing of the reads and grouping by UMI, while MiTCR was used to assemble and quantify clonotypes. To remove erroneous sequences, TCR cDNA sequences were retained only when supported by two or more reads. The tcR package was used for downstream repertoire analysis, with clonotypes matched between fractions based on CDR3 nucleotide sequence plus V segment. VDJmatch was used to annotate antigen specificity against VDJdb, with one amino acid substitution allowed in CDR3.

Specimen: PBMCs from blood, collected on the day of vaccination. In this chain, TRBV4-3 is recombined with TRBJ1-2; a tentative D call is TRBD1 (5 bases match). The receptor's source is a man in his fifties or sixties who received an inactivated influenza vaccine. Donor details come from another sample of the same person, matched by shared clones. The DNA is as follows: TGCGCCAGCAGCCAAGGGGACGGACAACACCGGAACTATGGCTACACCTTC. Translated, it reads CASSQGDGQHRNYGYTF.